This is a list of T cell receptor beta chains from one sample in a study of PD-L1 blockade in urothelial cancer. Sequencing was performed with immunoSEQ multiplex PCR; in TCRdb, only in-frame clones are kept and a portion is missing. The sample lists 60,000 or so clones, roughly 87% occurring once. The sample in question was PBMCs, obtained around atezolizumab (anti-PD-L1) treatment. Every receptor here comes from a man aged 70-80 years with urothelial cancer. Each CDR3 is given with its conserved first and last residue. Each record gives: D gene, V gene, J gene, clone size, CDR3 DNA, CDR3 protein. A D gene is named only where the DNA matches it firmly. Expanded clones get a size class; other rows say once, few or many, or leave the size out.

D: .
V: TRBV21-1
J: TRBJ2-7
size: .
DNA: TGTGCCAGCAGCGCGAGGGACTGCCCGGAGGAGCAGTACTTC
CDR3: CASSARDCPEEQYF

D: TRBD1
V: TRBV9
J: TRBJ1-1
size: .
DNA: TGTGCCAGCAGCCCTGGGGACAGGGGAAACACTGAAGCTTTCTTT
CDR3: CASSPGDRGNTEAFF

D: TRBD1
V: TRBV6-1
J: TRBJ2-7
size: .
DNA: TGTGCCAGCAGTCCTCAATCCGGGACAGGGTACGAGCAGTACTTC
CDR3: CASSPQSGTGYEQYF

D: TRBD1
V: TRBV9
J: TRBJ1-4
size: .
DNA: TGTGCCAGCAGCGTAGAGACAGGGCTCAATGAAAAACTGTTTTTT
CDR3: CASSVETGLNEKLFF

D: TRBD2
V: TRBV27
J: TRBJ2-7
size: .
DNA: TGTGCCAGCATTCGGACTAGCGGGAGGGCCTTAGGTGGCGAGCAGTACTTC
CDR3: CASIRTSGRALGGEQYF

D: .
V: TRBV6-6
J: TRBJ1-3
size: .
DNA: TGTGCCAGCACCCCCGGGTCCTCTGGAAACACCATATATTTT
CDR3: CASTPGSSGNTIYF

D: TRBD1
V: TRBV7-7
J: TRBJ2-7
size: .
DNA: TGTGCTAGCAGCTCGGACAGGGGCTACGAGCAGTACTTC
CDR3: CASSSDRGYEQYF

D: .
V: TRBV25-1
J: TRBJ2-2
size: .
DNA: TGTGCCAGCAGTGAAATGGGAGATTCCACCGGGGAGCTGTTTTTT
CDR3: CASSEMGDSTGELFF

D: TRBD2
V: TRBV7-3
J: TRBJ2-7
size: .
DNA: TGTGCCAGCAGCCCAACTGGACTAGCGGGATATAGCGAGCAGTACTTC
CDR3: CASSPTGLAGYSEQYF

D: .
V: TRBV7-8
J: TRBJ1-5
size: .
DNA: TGTGCCAGCAGCAACGGCCAGGCAGGGGATCAGCCCCAGCATTTT
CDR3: CASSNGQAGDQPQHF

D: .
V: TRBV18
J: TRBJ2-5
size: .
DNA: TGTGCCAGCTCAACCCGACAGGCAAGGGAGACCCAGTACTTC
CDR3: CASSTRQARETQYF

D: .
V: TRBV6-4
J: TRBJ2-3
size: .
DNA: TGTGCCAGCAGTCCGGGATTTAGCACAGATACGCAGTATTTT
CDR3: CASSPGFSTDTQYF

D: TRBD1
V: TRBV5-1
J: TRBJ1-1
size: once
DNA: TGCGCCAGCAGCTTGGACAGGGGGCGAGGTGAAGCTTTCTTT
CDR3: CASSLDRGRGEAFF

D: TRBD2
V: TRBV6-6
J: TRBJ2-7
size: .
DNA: TGTGCCAGCAGCCGGCCAGGTGGGCGGGAGTCCTACGAGCAGTACTTC
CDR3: CASSRPGGRESYEQYF

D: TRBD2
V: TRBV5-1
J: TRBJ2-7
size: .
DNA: TGCGCCAGCAGCCCATCCGCGGGACTAGGGAGGTACGAGCAGTACTTC
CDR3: CASSPSAGLGRYEQYF

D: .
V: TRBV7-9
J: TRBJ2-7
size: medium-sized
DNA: TGTGCCAGCAGCTATGGCGGTGGAAGCGGCCTACTCCCCGAGCAGTACTTC
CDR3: CASSYGGGSGLLPEQYF

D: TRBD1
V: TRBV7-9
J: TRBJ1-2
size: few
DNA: TGTGCCAGCAGCGACCCGACAGGGGGTAATAACTATGGCTACACCTTC
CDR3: CASSDPTGGNNYGYTF

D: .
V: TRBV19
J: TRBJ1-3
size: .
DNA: TGTGCCAGTTCGAAACAGGTGGGCTCTGGAAACACCATATATTTT
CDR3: CASSKQVGSGNTIYF

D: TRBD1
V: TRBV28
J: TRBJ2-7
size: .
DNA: TGTGCCAGCAGTTTCGTCAGGGGGCGTTACGAGCAGTACTTC
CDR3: CASSFVRGRYEQYF

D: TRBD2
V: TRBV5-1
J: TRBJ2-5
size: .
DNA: TGCGCCAGCAGCCCTGGACTAGGCGAGACCCAGTACTTC
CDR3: CASSPGLGETQYF

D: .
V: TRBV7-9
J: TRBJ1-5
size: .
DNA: TGTGCCAGCAGCTTAGGCGGGGTTAATAGCAATCAGCCCCAGCATTTT
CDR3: CASSLGGVNSNQPQHF

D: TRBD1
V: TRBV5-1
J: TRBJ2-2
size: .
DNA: TGCGCCAGCAGACCCGGGACAGGAAACACCGGGGAGCTGTTTTTT
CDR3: CASRPGTGNTGELFF

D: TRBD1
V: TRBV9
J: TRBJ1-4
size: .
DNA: TGTGCCAGCAGCGCTGGGACAGCTGAAAAACTGTTTTTT
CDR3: CASSAGTAEKLFF

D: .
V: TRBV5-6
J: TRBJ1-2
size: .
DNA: TGTGCCAGCAGCTTGGTGACAGGATATAACTATGGCTACACCTTC
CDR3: CASSLVTGYNYGYTF

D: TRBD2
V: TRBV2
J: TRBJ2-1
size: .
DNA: TGTGCCAGCGACGACGGGAGGCCCGACAATGAGCAGTTCTTC
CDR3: CASDDGRPDNEQFF

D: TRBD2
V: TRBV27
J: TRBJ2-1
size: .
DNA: TGTGCCAGCAGTTTAAATTCTGCGGGAGGATCACAGTTCTTC
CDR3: CASSLNSAGGSQFF

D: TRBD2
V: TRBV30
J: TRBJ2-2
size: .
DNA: TGTGCCTGGAGTTCGCGACTAGCGGGAGGGCCGAACACCGGGGAGCTGTTTTTT
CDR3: CAWSSRLAGGPNTGELFF

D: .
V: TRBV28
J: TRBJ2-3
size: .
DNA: TGTGCCAGCACCTCCTCCGGGGAGACGCAGTATTTT
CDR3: CASTSSGETQYF

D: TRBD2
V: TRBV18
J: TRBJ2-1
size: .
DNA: TGTGCCAGCCATAGCGGGAGCTCCTACAATGAGCAGTTCTTC
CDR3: CASHSGSSYNEQFF

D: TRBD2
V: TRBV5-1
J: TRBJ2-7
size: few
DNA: TGCGCCAGCAGCTCCGAACTAGCGTCCGAGCAGTACTTC
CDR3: CASSSELASEQYF

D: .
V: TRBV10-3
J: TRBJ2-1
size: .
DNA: TGTGCCATCAGGGATCCCGGGTACAATGAGCAGTTCTTC
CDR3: CAIRDPGYNEQFF

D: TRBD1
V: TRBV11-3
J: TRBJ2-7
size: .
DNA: TGTGCCAGCAGCTTAGACGGGACAGGATACGAGCAGTACTTC
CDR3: CASSLDGTGYEQYF

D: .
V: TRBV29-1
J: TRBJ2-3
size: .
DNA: TGCAGCGTGAGGGCCCGGATCCTAGATACGCAGTATTTT
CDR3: CSVRARILDTQYF

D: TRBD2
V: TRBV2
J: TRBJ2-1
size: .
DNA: TGTGCCAGCAGTGGGACTAGCGGAGACAATGAGCAGTTCTTC
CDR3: CASSGTSGDNEQFF